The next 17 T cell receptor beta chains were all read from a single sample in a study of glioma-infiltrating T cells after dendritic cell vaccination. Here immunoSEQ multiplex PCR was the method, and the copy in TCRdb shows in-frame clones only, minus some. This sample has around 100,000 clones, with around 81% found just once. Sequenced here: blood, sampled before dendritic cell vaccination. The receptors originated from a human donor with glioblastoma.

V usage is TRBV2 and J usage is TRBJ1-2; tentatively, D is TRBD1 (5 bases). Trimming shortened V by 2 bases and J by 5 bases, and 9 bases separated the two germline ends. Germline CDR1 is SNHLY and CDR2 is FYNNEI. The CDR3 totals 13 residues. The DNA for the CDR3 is TGTGCCAGCAGTGAACTACAGGTATATGGCTACACCTTC. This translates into CASSELQVYGYTF.

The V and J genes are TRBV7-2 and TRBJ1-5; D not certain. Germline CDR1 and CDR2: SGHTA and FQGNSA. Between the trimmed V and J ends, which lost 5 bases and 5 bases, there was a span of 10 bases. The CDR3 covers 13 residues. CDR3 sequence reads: CASSVRGDQPQHF. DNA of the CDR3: TGTGCCAGCAGCGTACGGGGAGATCAGCCCCAGCATTTT.

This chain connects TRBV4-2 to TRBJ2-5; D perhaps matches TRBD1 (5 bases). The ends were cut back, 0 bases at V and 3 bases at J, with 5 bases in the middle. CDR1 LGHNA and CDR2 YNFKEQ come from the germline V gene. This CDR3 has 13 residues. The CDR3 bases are TGTGCCAGCAGCCAAGACAGGGAAGAGACCCAGTACTTC. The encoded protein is CASSQDREETQYF.

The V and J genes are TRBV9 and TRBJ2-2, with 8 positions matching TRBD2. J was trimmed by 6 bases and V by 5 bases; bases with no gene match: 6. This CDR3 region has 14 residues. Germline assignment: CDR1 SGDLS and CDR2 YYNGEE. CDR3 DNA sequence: TGTGCCAGCAGGCAGACTAGCGCGGCCGGGGAGCTGTTTTTT. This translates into CASRQTSAAGELFF. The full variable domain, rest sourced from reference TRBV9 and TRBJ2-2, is DSGVTQTPKHLITATGQRVTLRCSPRSGDLSVYWYQQSLDQGLQFLIQYYNGEERAKGNILERFSAQQFPDLHSELNLSSLELGDSALYFCASRQTSAAGELFFGEGSRLTVL.

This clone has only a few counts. The CDR3 loop reads CASSVTHNSGNTIYF. CDR3 coding DNA: TGTGCCAGCAGTGTGACACATAACTCTGGAAACACCATATATTTT. The J gene is TRBJ1-3, the V gene TRBV7-9; D remains ambiguous. CDR3 length: 15 amino acids. V gave up 6 bases and J gave up 0 bases, with 12 bases separating them. Germline CDR1 SEHNR, CDR2 FQNEAQ (reference sequence).

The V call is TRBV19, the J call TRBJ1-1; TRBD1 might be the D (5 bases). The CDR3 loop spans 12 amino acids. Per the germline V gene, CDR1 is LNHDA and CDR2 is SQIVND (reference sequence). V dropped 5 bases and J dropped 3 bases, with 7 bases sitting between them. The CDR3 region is CASSWGDTEAFF. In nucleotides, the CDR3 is TGTGCCAGTAGTTGGGGGGACACTGAAGCTTTCTTT. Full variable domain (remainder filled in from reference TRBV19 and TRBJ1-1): DGGITQSPKYLFRKEGQNVTLSCEQNLNHDAMYWYRQDPGQGLRLIYYSQIVNDFQKGDIAEGYSVSREKKESFPLTVTSAQKNPTAFYLCASSWGDTEAFFGQGTRLTVV.

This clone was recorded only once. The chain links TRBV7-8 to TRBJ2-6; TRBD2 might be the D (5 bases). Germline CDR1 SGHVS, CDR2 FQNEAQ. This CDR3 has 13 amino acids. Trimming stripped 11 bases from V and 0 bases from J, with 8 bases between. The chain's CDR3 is CAGLGSGANVLTF. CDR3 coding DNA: TGTGCCGGACTTGGCTCTGGGGCCAACGTCCTGACTTTC. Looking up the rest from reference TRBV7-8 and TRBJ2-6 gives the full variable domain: GAGVSQSPRYKVAKRGQDVALRCDPISGHVSLFWYQQALGQGPEFLTYFQNEAQLDKSGLPSDRFFAERPEGSVSTLKIQRTQQEDSAVYLCAGLGSGANVLTFGAGSRLTVL.

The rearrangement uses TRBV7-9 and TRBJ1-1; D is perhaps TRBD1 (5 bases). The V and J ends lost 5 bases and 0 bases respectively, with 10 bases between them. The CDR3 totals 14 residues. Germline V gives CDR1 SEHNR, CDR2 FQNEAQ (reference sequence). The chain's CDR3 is CASSGRVLNTEAFF. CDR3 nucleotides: TGTGCCAGCAGCGGCAGGGTATTGAACACTGAAGCTTTCTTT.

Here the CDR3 DNA reads TGTGCCAGCAATCAACCGGGACAAGCGAATGAGCAGTTCTTC. It encodes CASNQPGQANEQFF. The V gene is TRBV19, the J gene TRBJ2-1; possible D gene TRBD1, 6 bases. Trimming removed 9 bases at V and 7 bases at J, with 19 bases between. Germline CDR1 is LNHDA and CDR2 is SQIVND (reference sequence). The length of the CDR3 is 14 residues.

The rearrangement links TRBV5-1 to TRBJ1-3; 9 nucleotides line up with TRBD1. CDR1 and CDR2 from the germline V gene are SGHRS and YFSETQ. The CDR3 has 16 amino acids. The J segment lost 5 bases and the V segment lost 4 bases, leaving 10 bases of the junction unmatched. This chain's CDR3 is CASSPGGTGLRNTIYF. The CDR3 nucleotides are TGCGCCAGCAGCCCAGGGGGGACAGGGTTGAGAAACACCATATATTTT.

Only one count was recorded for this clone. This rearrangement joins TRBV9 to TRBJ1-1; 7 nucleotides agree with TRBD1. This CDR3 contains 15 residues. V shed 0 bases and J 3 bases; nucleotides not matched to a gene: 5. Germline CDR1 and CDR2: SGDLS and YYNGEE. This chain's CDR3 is CASSVEDRVYTEAFF. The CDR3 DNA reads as TGTGCCAGCAGCGTAGAAGACAGGGTATACACTGAAGCTTTCTTT.

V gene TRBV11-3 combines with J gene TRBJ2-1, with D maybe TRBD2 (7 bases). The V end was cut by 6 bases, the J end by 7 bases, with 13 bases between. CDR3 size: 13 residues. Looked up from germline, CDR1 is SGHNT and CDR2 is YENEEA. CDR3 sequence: CASRGGGPNEQFF. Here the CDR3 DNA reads TGTGCCAGCAGGGGAGGGGGGCCTAATGAGCAGTTCTTC.

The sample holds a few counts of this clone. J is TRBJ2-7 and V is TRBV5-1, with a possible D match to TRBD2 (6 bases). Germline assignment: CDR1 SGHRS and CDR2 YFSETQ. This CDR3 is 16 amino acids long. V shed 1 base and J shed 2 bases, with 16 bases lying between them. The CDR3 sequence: CASSLNSGEVPYEQYF. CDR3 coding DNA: TGCGCCAGCAGCTTGAATTCGGGGGAAGTCCCCTACGAGCAGTACTTC.

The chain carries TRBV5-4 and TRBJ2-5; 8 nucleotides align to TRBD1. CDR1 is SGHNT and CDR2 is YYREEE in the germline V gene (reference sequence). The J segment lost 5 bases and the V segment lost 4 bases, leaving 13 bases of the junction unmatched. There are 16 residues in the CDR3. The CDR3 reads CASSPGQGALDETQYF. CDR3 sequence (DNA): TGTGCCAGCAGCCCAGGCCAGGGGGCGCTCGATGAGACCCAGTACTTC.

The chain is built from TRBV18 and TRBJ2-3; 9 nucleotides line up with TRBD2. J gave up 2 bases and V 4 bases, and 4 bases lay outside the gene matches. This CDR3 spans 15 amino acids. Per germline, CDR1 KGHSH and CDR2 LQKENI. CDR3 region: CASSLGGGATDTQYF. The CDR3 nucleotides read TGTGCCAGCTCACTGGGCGGGGGGGCCACAGATACGCAGTATTTT.

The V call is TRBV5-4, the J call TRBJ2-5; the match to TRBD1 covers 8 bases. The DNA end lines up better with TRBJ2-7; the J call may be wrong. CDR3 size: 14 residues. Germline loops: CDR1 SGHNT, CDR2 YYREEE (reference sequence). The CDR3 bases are TGTGCCAGCAGCGCGGACAGGGACTCCTACGAGCAGTACTTC. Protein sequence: CASSADRDSYEQYF.

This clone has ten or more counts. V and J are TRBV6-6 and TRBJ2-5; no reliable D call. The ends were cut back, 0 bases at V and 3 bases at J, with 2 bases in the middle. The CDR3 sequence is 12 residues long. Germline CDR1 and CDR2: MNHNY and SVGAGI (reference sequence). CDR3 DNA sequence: TGTGCCAGCAGTTACTCCAAAGAGACCCAGTACTTC. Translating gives CASSYSKETQYF.